This T cell receptor beta chain is drawn from a study of vaccination and CD4 T cells after COVID-19. As for the study in general: Two of the convalescents were Hispanic, and convalescents were six males and four females. Investigators drew the post-COVID samples a median around 98 days after diagnosis, with a range of 35 to 161. According to the study, participants were given two doses of BNT162b2 or mRNA-1273 vaccine.

Details on this clonotype: What it binds is not known.

Cultured CD4+ T cell DNA underwent sequencing with the Oncomine TCR Beta short-read assay. TCRdb re-called the PCR reads with MiXCR, one entry per CDR3 protein. The table records 10,000 to 11,000 distinct CDR3 sequences, 20% to 25% of them present only once. Sample treatment: roughly ten-day PBMC culture with coronavirus spike peptide pools or control peptides (ViraFEST assay). Points from the study as a whole: Median SARS-CoV-2-reactive clonotype numbers went up from around 21 to 38, but not significantly.

This sequence was found in a human donor who received a COVID-19 vaccine. Sequenced material: CD4+ T cells from blood, cultured in vitro, taken before SARS-CoV-2 vaccination.

The CDR3 sequence: CAITPGGTNSPLHF. The CDR3, as DNA: TGTGCCATCACCCCAGGGGGAACTAATTCACCCCTCCACTTT. The genes are TRBV10-3 and TRBJ1-6; 7 nucleotides align to TRBD1. The junction had 6 bases not matched to a gene; V was cut back by 7 bases and J by 6 bases. CDR1 and CDR2 (germline): ENHRY, SYGVKD. This CDR3 contains 14 residues.